Each of the 32 T cell receptor beta chains below was sequenced from the same sample in a study of blood T cell repertoires in COVID-19. Sequencing was performed with immunoSEQ multiplex PCR; in TCRdb, only in-frame clones are kept and a portion is missing. Among about 35,000 clones listed, about four fifths were seen once. The sequenced sample was peripheral blood. Receptors originate from a man between 60 and 70 years old in a cohort sampled during active COVID-19.

This chain links TRBV28 with TRBJ1-5, with 9 positions matching TRBD1. The CDR3 extends over 15 amino acids. From germline, CDR1 is MDHEN and CDR2 SYDVKM. The ends lost 8 bases at V and 4 bases at J; junction bases unmatched: 9. CDR3 sequence (DNA): TGTGCCAGCGGGGGGACAGGGAGAACGAATCAGCCCCAGCATTTT. The encoded protein is CASGGTGRTNQPQHF.

The chain carries TRBV7-8 and TRBJ2-5, with D tentatively TRBD1 (6 bases). Trimming cost V 11 bases and J 4 bases, with 17 bases left between them. The CDR3 contains 13 residues. CDR1 and CDR2 (germline): SGHVS, FQNEAQ. CDR3 residues: CASRRQELETQYF. The CDR3 DNA follows: TGTGCCTCCCGGAGACAGGAGTTAGAGACCCAGTACTTC.

The V and J genes are TRBV5-1 and TRBJ2-6; D possibly corresponds to TRBD1 (6 bases). CDR3 size: 15 residues. V was shortened by 4 bases and J by 4 bases, with 12 bases between the two germline ends. Germline CDR1 SGHRS, CDR2 YFSETQ. The CDR3 sequence: CASSLQGTGANVLTF. The CDR3 DNA is TGCGCCAGCAGCCTACAGGGTACCGGGGCCAACGTCCTGACTTTC.

The V gene is TRBV28, the J gene TRBJ1-6, with 9 nucleotides matching TRBD1. The CDR3 runs to 17 residues. Germline V CDR1 and CDR2: MDHEN, SYDVKM. The V and J ends lost 6 bases and 8 bases, in that order; junction bases with no gene match: 14. CDR3 sequence (DNA): TGTGCCAGCAGGAGGCGCACAGGGGGCGCCGTGTATTCACCCCTCCACTTT. This encodes CASRRRTGGAVYSPLHF.

The gene calls are TRBV29-1 and TRBJ2-7; TRBD1 matches at 8 bases. V lost 6 bases to trimming and J lost 2 bases; unmatched junction nucleotides: 3. From germline, CDR1 is SQVTM and CDR2 ANQGSEA. This CDR3 is 12 amino acids long. CDR3 nucleotide sequence: TGCAGCGTCCGGGACAGGCCCTACGAGCAGTACTTC. This encodes CSVRDRPYEQYF.

V and J are TRBV24-1 and TRBJ1-5; 7 bases fit TRBD1. Germline trimming cut 3 bases from V and 7 bases from J; bases unmatched to any gene: 2. Germline-derived CDR1 and CDR2 are KGHDR and SFDVKD. CDR3 length: 13 amino acids. CDR3 protein: CATSDQGGQPQHF. CDR3 in DNA: TGTGCCACCAGTGATCAGGGGGGACAGCCCCAGCATTTT.

The V call is TRBV7-9, the J call TRBJ2-7, with D possibly being TRBD1 (5 bases). The length of the CDR3 is 14 residues. Germline CDR1 is SEHNR and CDR2 is FQNEAQ (reference sequence). Trimming removed 2 bases at V and 1 base at J, with 9 bases between. CDR3 sequence: CASSLQGLSYEQYF. In DNA form, the CDR3 reads TGTGCCAGCAGCTTACAGGGCCTGTCCTACGAGCAGTACTTC.

In DNA form, the CDR3 reads TGCGCCAGCAGCCATGGGACTAGCGGATTTTACGAGCAGTACTTC. Amino acid sequence: CASSHGTSGFYEQYF. The rearrangement uses TRBV4-1 and TRBJ2-7; 11 bases map to TRBD2. Germline trimming cut 3 bases from V and 4 bases from J; bases unmatched to any gene: 5. The CDR3 totals 15 residues. CDR1 is MGHRA, CDR2 YSYEKL, per germline.

The rearrangement joins TRBV5-1 to TRBJ2-3; 7 positions match TRBD1. Germline CDR1 reads SGHRS; CDR2 reads YFSETQ. The CDR3 is 17 amino acids. The V gene end was trimmed by 4 bases and the J gene end by 0 bases; junction bases not matched to a gene: 11. CDR3 protein: CASSPADRAISTDTQYF. The CDR3 DNA sequence: TGCGCCAGCAGCCCGGCCGACAGGGCTATAAGCACAGATACGCAGTATTTT.

CDR3 residues: CASSLGRVPDTQYF. DNA of the CDR3: TGTGCCAGCTCCCTAGGCAGGGTACCAGATACGCAGTATTTT. The chain employs TRBV7-2 and TRBJ2-3; TRBD1 might be the D (5 bases). V was clipped by 8 bases and J by 4 bases, with 16 bases between them. The CDR3 consists of 14 residues. Germline V CDR1 and CDR2: SGHTA, FQGNSA.

This chain uses TRBV7-9 with TRBJ2-5; the match to TRBD1 covers 9 bases. CDR1 and CDR2 from the germline V gene are SEHNR and FQNEAQ (reference sequence). This CDR3 is 15 amino acids long. V gave up 6 bases and J gave up 5 bases; unmatched junction bases: 10. CDR3 loop: CASRPTGGGWETQYF. The CDR3, as DNA: TGTGCCAGCAGACCAACAGGGGGCGGCTGGGAGACCCAGTACTTC.

The chain employs TRBV5-5 and TRBJ2-7; TRBD2 agrees at 7 bases. The germline gives CDR1 SGHKS, CDR2 YYEKEE (reference sequence). V shed 0 bases, J shed 4 bases, and the junction held 4 bases outside the gene matches. This CDR3 has 14 residues. The chain's CDR3 is CASSLGGSRYEQYF. CDR3 sequence (DNA): TGTGCCAGCAGCTTGGGCGGGAGTAGATACGAGCAGTACTTC.

This chain joins TRBV5-1 and TRBJ2-3; 11 bases line up with TRBD2. The junction had 8 bases not matched to a gene; V was cut back by 0 bases and J by 5 bases. In germline, CDR1 is SGHRS, CDR2 YFSETQ. There are 17 residues in the CDR3. The CDR3 reads CASSLGYTSGSGDTQYF. CDR3 DNA: TGCGCCAGCAGCTTGGGCTACACTAGCGGGAGTGGAGATACGCAGTATTTT.

This rearrangement joins TRBV19 to TRBJ2-7, with a tentative D call TRBD1 (6 bases). V was cut by 4 bases and J by 3 bases, with 13 bases left in between. The CDR3 spans 14 residues. Germline V gene sequence: CDR1 LNHDA, CDR2 SQIVND (reference sequence). The CDR3 spells CASSTQQGYYEQYF. DNA of the CDR3: TGTGCCAGTAGTACCCAACAGGGTTACTACGAGCAGTACTTC.

The chain is built from TRBV2 and TRBJ2-1, with D tentatively TRBD2 (6 bases). The V and J ends lost 6 bases and 4 bases respectively, with 13 bases between them. This CDR3 is built from 14 residues. Germline V gene sequence: CDR1 SNHLY, CDR2 FYNNEI. The CDR3 here is CASRVASAYNEQFF. DNA for the CDR3: TGTGCCAGCAGGGTAGCTAGCGCATACAATGAGCAGTTCTTC.

The chain recombines TRBV4-1 with TRBJ1-5, with a weak D call TRBD1 (5 bases). Germline CDR1 and CDR2: MGHRA and YSYEKL. This CDR3 is 17 amino acids long. Trimming pared 4 bases from V and 0 bases from J, leaving 16 bases between. CDR3 sequence: CASSPGGDYYSNQPQHF. CDR3 nucleotides: TGCGCCAGCAGCCCGGGGGGGGATTACTATAGCAATCAGCCCCAGCATTTT.

This chain links TRBV7-9 with TRBJ2-3; TRBD1 might be the D (6 bases). The CDR3 is 16 residues long. Germline assignment: CDR1 SEHNR and CDR2 FQNEAQ (reference sequence). Trimming removed 2 bases at V and 0 bases at J, with 12 bases between. This CDR3 reads CASSLLTGLSTDTQYF. DNA for the CDR3: TGTGCCAGCAGCTTACTTACAGGGCTTAGCACAGATACGCAGTATTTT.

The table lists this clone with a few counts. CDR3 region: CASSESTSGGTYSSYNEQFF. The CDR3 DNA follows: TGCGCCAGCAGTGAGTCTACCAGCGGGGGGACATATAGCTCCTACAATGAGCAGTTCTTC. The chain combines TRBV10-1 with TRBJ2-1; 9 nucleotides match TRBD2. The CDR3 has 20 residues. The ends lost 0 bases at V and 0 bases at J; junction bases unmatched: 12. Per germline, CDR1 WNHNN and CDR2 SYGVQD (reference sequence).

J is TRBJ2-1 and V is TRBV14; 7 bases line up with TRBD2. The CDR3 contains 15 residues. Trimming took 4 bases from V and 7 from J; bases not matched to a gene: 10. CDR1 is SGHDN and CDR2 is FVKESK in the germline V gene. The CDR3 loop is CASSPPRERGNEQFF. The CDR3, as DNA: TGTGCCAGCAGCCCGCCCCGGGAGCGGGGTAATGAGCAGTTCTTC.

The genes are TRBV5-1 and TRBJ1-1; a possible D gene is TRBD1 (5 bases). The CDR3 extends over 15 amino acids. The germline gives CDR1 SGHRS, CDR2 YFSETQ. Trimming took 1 base from V and 1 from J, leaving 11 bases between them. CDR3 DNA sequence: TGCGCCAGCAGCTTGAATCGGGGGTCGAACACTGAAGCTTTCTTT. Encoded protein: CASSLNRGSNTEAFF.

The chain recombines TRBV10-3 with TRBJ2-3; TRBD2 aligns across 12 bases. Trimming removed 10 bases from V and 0 bases from J; junction bases left unmatched: 2. CDR1 and CDR2 from the germline V gene are ENHRY and SYGVKD. CDR3 size: 14 residues. CDR3 in DNA: TGTGCCACCGGGACTAGCGGGAGCACAGATACGCAGTATTTT. This sequence encodes CATGTSGSTDTQYF.

V usage is TRBV6-5 and J usage is TRBJ2-7, with 8 bases matching TRBD1. The CDR3 is made up of 13 amino acids. Germline V gene data show CDR1 as MNHEY and CDR2 as SVGAGI. The V and J ends lost 8 bases and 5 bases, in that order; junction bases with no gene match: 8. The CDR3 reads CASARTGMDEQYF. CDR3 coding DNA: TGTGCCAGCGCCAGGACAGGGATGGACGAGCAGTACTTC.

The genes are TRBV27 and TRBJ1-2; no clear D. The germline CDR1 and CDR2 sequences are MNHEY and SMNVEV (reference sequence). The CDR3 extends over 15 amino acids. Between the trimmed V and J ends, which lost 3 bases and 6 bases, there was a span of 17 bases. Here the CDR3 reads CASSFSPVVENGYTF. The CDR3 DNA reads as TGTGCCAGCAGTTTCTCCCCGGTGGTGGAGAATGGCTACACCTTC.

J is TRBJ2-1 and V is TRBV3-1 (or the pseudogene TRBV3-2); 9 bases align to TRBD2. CDR3 size: 15 residues. CDR1 and CDR2 (germline): LGHDT, YNNKEL (reference sequence). The ends lost 4 bases at V and 8 bases at J; junction bases unmatched: 9. The CDR3 is CASSPQWAGGHEQFF. CDR3 coding DNA: TGTGCCAGCAGCCCCCAGTGGGCGGGAGGGCATGAGCAGTTCTTC.

The rearrangement uses TRBV27 and TRBJ1-5, with D possibly TRBD1 on 6 matching bases. The germline gives CDR1 MNHEY, CDR2 SMNVEV (reference sequence). Trimming cost V 0 bases and J 9 bases, with 18 bases left between them. The CDR3 runs 16 residues. The CDR3 bases are TGTGCCAGCAGTTTATCGGGACATCCGGGACTATCGCCCCAGCATTTT. Protein: CASSLSGHPGLSPQHF.

The chain couples TRBV30 to TRBJ2-5, with D maybe TRBD2 (5 bases). Between the trimmed V and J ends, which lost 2 bases and 5 bases, there was a span of 18 bases. The CDR3 is 15 residues long. Germline V gene lookup returns CDR1 GTSNPN and CDR2 SVGIG (reference sequence). Here the CDR3 reads CAWSRRGAFSETQYF. The CDR3 DNA reads TGTGCCTGGAGTAGACGGGGAGCTTTTTCGGAGACCCAGTACTTC.

The V and J genes are TRBV2 and TRBJ1-2; D call uncertain. Germline CDR1 and CDR2: SNHLY and FYNNEI. Between the trimmed V and J ends, which lost 3 bases and 0 bases, there was a span of 8 bases. The CDR3 sequence is 14 residues long. CDR3 region: CASSDLSTNYGYTF. For the CDR3, the DNA is TGTGCCAGCAGTGACTTGAGTACTAACTATGGCTACACCTTC.

The genes are TRBV5-6 and TRBJ1-4; D remains ambiguous. Trimming pared 3 bases from V and 5 bases from J, leaving 14 bases between. Germline V CDR1 and CDR2: SGHDT, YYEEEE. This CDR3 comprises 15 residues. The CDR3 DNA reads TGTGCCAGCAGCTCTTCCGAGGGAACAAATGAAAAACTGTTTTTT. Protein sequence: CASSSSEGTNEKLFF.

The rearrangement links TRBV24-1 to TRBJ1-2; TRBD1 agrees at 8 bases. Germline V gene lookup returns CDR1 KGHDR and CDR2 SFDVKD. V lost 10 bases and J lost 8; bases outside the gene matches: 14. This CDR3 is built from 14 residues. The CDR3 DNA reads TGTGCCACTTACGACGACAGGGGCGTGGACGGCTACACCTTC. This gives the protein CATYDDRGVDGYTF.

V and J are TRBV9 and TRBJ2-2; 8 bases align to TRBD2. Trimming cost V 3 bases and J 0 bases; bases outside gene matches: 4. Germline V lookup: CDR1 SGDLS, CDR2 YYNGEE. The CDR3 contains 16 residues. In DNA form, the CDR3 reads TGTGCCAGCAGCGCCAGCGGGGGCCCGAACACCGGGGAGCTGTTTTTT. The encoded protein is CASSASGGPNTGELFF.

This chain links TRBV5-4 with TRBJ1-1, with 10 positions matching TRBD1. The CDR3 runs to 16 residues. The trim removed 4 bases at V and 1 base at J, leaving 7 bases unmatched. Looked up from germline, CDR1 is SGHNT and CDR2 is YYREEE (reference sequence). The CDR3 loop is CASSPRTGGWNTEAFF. For the CDR3, the DNA is TGTGCCAGCAGCCCTCGGACAGGGGGGTGGAACACTGAAGCTTTCTTT.

This rearrangement joins TRBV2 to TRBJ1-1; 8 nucleotides line up with TRBD1. The CDR3 extends over 13 amino acids. Unmatched junction bases numbered 2, after V lost 7 bases and J lost 1 base. Germline CDR1 and CDR2: SNHLY and FYNNEI. The CDR3 DNA is TGTGCCAGCACCGGACAGGGGAACACTGAAGCTTTCTTT. Amino acids: CASTGQGNTEAFF.